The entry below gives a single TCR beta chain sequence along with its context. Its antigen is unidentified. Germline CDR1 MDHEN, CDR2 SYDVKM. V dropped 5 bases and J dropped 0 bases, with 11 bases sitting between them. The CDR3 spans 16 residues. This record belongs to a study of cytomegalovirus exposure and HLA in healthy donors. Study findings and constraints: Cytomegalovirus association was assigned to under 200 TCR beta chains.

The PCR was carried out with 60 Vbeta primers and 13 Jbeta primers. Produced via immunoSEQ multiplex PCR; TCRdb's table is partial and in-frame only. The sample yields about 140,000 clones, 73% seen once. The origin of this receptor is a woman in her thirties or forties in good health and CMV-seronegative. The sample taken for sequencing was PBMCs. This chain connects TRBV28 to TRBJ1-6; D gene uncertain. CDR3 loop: CASSAYPSSYNSPLHF. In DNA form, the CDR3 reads TGTGCCAGCAGTGCATACCCGAGCTCCTATAATTCACCCCTCCACTTT. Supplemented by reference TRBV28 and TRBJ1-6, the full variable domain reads DVKVTQSSRYLVKRTGEKVFLECVQDMDHENMFWYRQDPGLGLRLIYFSYDVKMKEKGDIPEGYSVSREKKERFSLILESASTNQTSMYLCASSAYPSSYNSPLHFGNGTRLTVT.